The next 26 T cell receptor beta chains were all read from a single sample in a study of patients and donors after allogeneic stem cell transplantation. A single record per CDR3 protein comes from TCRdb applying MiXCR to the RT-PCR reads. This sample has 920,000 or so distinct CDR3 sequences, with about 20% found just once. The specimen was blood, either unsorted or a sorted T cell fraction (not recorded which). These receptors were obtained from a human donor who was either an allogeneic HSCT recipient or a stem cell or donor lymphocyte infusion donor (not recorded which). It is not recorded whose cells these are; they may come from a transplant donor.

The gene calls are TRBV19 and TRBJ1-1; unclear D gene. Trimming removed 1 base from V and 1 base from J, with 7 bases in between. CDR1 and CDR2 (germline): LNHDA, SQIVND (reference sequence). The CDR3 totals 14 residues. Written as DNA, the CDR3 is TGTGCCAGTAGTATAGGGGGAGCGAACACTGAAGCTTTCTTT. Protein: CASSIGGANTEAFF.

The chain couples TRBV20-1 to TRBJ1-1; D possibly corresponds to TRBD1 (6 bases). Germline CDR1 DFQATT, CDR2 SNEGSKA (reference sequence). The CDR3 is 16 residues long. V was clipped by 1 base and J by 4 bases, with 19 bases between them. The CDR3 DNA follows: TGCAGTGCTAGAGGGGGGCAGGGAAGTTTTGGCACTGAAGCTTTCTTT. Amino acids: CSARGGQGSFGTEAFF.

In this sample, this clonotype turned up a few times. The V gene is TRBV7-3, the J gene TRBJ1-2, with D maybe TRBD1 (5 bases). From germline, CDR1 is SGHTA and CDR2 FQGTGA. This CDR3 is 15 amino acids long. V was clipped by 1 base and J by 3 bases, with 12 bases between them. The CDR3 here is CASSLRPGIDYGYTF. CDR3 sequence (DNA): TGTGCCAGCAGCTTAAGGCCAGGGATAGACTATGGCTACACCTTC.

This sequence joins TRBV4-2 and TRBJ1-1, with TRBD1 identical over 7 bases. V lost 0 bases and J lost 5; bases outside the gene matches: 9. CDR1 is LGHNA, CDR2 YNFKEQ, per germline. CDR3 length: 16 residues. The CDR3 DNA follows: TGTGCCAGCAGCCAAGATCGCAGACAGGGCTCGACTGAAGCTTTCTTT. This translates into CASSQDRRQGSTEAFF.

The V call is TRBV24-1, the J call TRBJ2-2; no reliable D call. This CDR3 is 14 amino acids long. The germline V and J ends were trimmed by 7 bases and 5 bases, with 13 bases remaining between them. Germline lookup yields CDR1 KGHDR and CDR2 SFDVKD. CDR3 DNA: TGTGCCACCAGACCCCGCGGATGGACCGGGGAGCTGTTTTTT. It translates to CATRPRGWTGELFF.

This clonotype turned up a few times. The V gene is TRBV4-3, the J gene TRBJ1-4; D is ambiguous. The germline CDR1 and CDR2 sequences are LGHNA and YSLEER. Trimming shortened V by 0 bases and J by 4 bases, and 15 bases separated the two germline ends. The CDR3 runs 17 residues. CDR3 in amino acids: CASSQEGLGKINEKLFF. In DNA, the CDR3 is TGCGCCAGCAGCCAAGAAGGATTGGGGAAGATTAATGAAAAACTGTTTTTT.

This clonotype was picked up a small number of times. V usage is TRBV6-2 or TRBV6-3 and J usage is TRBJ1-5, with D possibly matching TRBD1 (6 bases). This CDR3 comprises 17 residues. V shed 0 bases and J shed 1 base, with 13 bases lying between them. CDR1 and CDR2 from the germline V gene are MNHEY and SVGEGT. The CDR3 spells CASSYSIGGISNQPQHF. CDR3 nucleotide sequence: TGTGCCAGCAGTTACTCTATAGGGGGTATAAGCAATCAGCCCCAGCATTTT.

J is TRBJ2-7 and V is TRBV6-2 or TRBV6-3; 9 bases line up with TRBD1. CDR1 and CDR2 from the germline V gene are MNHEY and SVGEGT. The V gene end was trimmed by 5 bases and the J gene end by 5 bases; junction bases not matched to a gene: 16. This CDR3 has 17 residues. DNA for the CDR3: TGTGCCAGCAGTCAAAGCCAGTTAGGGACAGGGATCCACGAGCAGTACTTC. It encodes CASSQSQLGTGIHEQYF.

The J gene is TRBJ2-7, the V gene TRBV10-2; no clear D gene. Germline CDR1 reads WSHSY; CDR2 reads SAAADI. The CDR3 length is 12 residues. Trimming took off 7 bases at V and 2 bases at J, with 9 bases between the two ends. This CDR3 is CASKTAAYEQYF. The CDR3 DNA reads as TGCGCCAGCAAGACGGCGGCCTACGAGCAGTACTTC.

CDR3: CASRAGTPSSYNEQFF. In DNA form, the CDR3 reads TGTGCCAGTAGGGCCGGGACCCCCAGCTCCTACAATGAGCAGTTCTTC. The V gene is TRBV19, the J gene TRBJ2-1; either TRBD1 or TRBD2 may supply D (5 bases each). Germline V gives CDR1 LNHDA, CDR2 SQIVND (reference sequence). There are 16 residues in the CDR3. Trimming left V 6 bases short and J 0 bases short, with 15 bases between.

This sequence joins TRBV27 and TRBJ2-3; maybe TRBD1 (5 bases). CDR1 is MNHEY, CDR2 SMNVEV, per germline (reference sequence). This CDR3 has 15 amino acids. The V end lost 2 bases, the J end lost 6 bases, and 15 bases lay between the germline ends. The CDR3: CASSLAQGWLDTQYF. The CDR3 DNA reads as TGTGCCAGCAGTTTAGCGCAGGGCTGGTTGGATACGCAGTATTTT.

This clonotype was seen a handful of times. This sequence joins TRBV6-4 and TRBJ2-1, with unresolved D. This CDR3 spans 15 amino acids. With 6 bases removed from V and 0 bases from J, the gap between germline ends came to 12 bases. The germline gives CDR1 MRHNA, CDR2 SNTAGT. CDR3 nucleotides: TGTGCCAGCAGCGTCAACTCGGGCTCCTACAATGAGCAGTTCTTC. Protein: CASSVNSGSYNEQFF.

This clonotype was detected a few times. This chain connects TRBV6-2 or TRBV6-3 to TRBJ1-2; D remains unclear. With 6 bases removed from V and 0 bases from J, the gap between germline ends came to 11 bases. The CDR3 has 14 amino acids. From germline, CDR1 is MNHEY and CDR2 SVGEGT. The CDR3 DNA reads TGTGCCAGCAGCCGTGAGGAGGCTAACTATGGCTACACCTTC. This sequence encodes CASSREEANYGYTF.

This chain uses TRBV24-1 with TRBJ2-5; D gene unclear. V was pared by 3 bases and J by 5 bases, with 12 bases between. CDR3 size: 14 residues. The germline CDR1 and CDR2 sequences are KGHDR and SFDVKD. The CDR3 region has the DNA TGTGCCACCAGTGATCAGAGGCCCTCCGAGACCCAGTACTTC. It is translated as CATSDQRPSETQYF.

The chain uses TRBV4-3 and TRBJ1-2; a possible D gene is TRBD1 (5 bases). This CDR3 region has 15 residues. V was shortened by 1 base and J by 4 bases, with 13 bases between the two germline ends. Germline-derived CDR1 and CDR2 are LGHNA and YSLEER. The CDR3 loop reads CASSQVKGVGYGYTF. The CDR3 DNA follows: TGCGCCAGCAGCCAAGTTAAAGGGGTGGGCTATGGCTACACCTTC.

CDR3 in DNA: TGTGCCAGCAGTAAATGGCGGTTTGGGGGCAATCAGCCCCAGCATTTT. Translating gives CASSKWRFGGNQPQHF. V usage is TRBV2 and J usage is TRBJ1-5; D uncertain. Trimming removed 5 bases from V and 2 bases from J, with 16 bases in between. This CDR3 has 16 amino acids. CDR1 and CDR2 (germline): SNHLY, FYNNEI.

This clonotype was seen a few times. V is TRBV6-5 and J is TRBJ2-7; unclear D gene. Germline CDR1 and CDR2: MNHEY and SVGAGI. V was pared by 0 bases and J by 2 bases, with 11 bases between. The CDR3 contains 15 residues. This CDR3 reads CASSYSNAYPYEQYF. The CDR3 bases are TGTGCCAGCAGTTACTCGAACGCATATCCCTACGAGCAGTACTTC.

The chain combines TRBV9 with TRBJ2-1; TRBD1 aligns across 10 bases. The V gene end was trimmed by 2 bases and the J gene end by 9 bases; junction bases not matched to a gene: 5. CDR3 length: 14 residues. Germline V gene sequence: CDR1 SGDLS, CDR2 YYNGEE. The CDR3 sequence is CASSVGTGVPEQFF. CDR3 DNA: TGTGCCAGCAGCGTTGGGACAGGGGTCCCTGAGCAGTTCTTC.

V usage is TRBV4-1 and J usage is TRBJ2-5; D is uncertain. Germline CDR1 MGHRA, CDR2 YSYEKL. The ends were cut back, 1 base at V and 5 bases at J, with 8 bases in the middle. The CDR3 contains 13 residues. CDR3 in amino acids: CASSQGLMETQYF. The CDR3 DNA follows: TGCGCCAGCAGCCAAGGGCTCATGGAGACCCAGTACTTC.

J is TRBJ2-3 and V is TRBV11-2; TRBD2 matches at 10 bases. This CDR3 has 15 amino acids. Germline V CDR1 and CDR2: SGHAT, FQNNGV. V dropped 6 bases and J dropped 2; count of bases not matched to a gene: 5. This CDR3 reads CASRKSGGDTDTQYF. CDR3 DNA: TGTGCCAGCAGAAAAAGCGGGGGGGACACAGATACGCAGTATTTT.

Regarding this clonotype: This may be a read error: a much more frequent sequence differs by one nucleotide. The rearrangement uses TRBV7-8 and TRBJ2-1, with D uncertain. This CDR3 region has 11 residues. Germline CDR1 SGHVS, CDR2 FQNEAQ. CDR3 amino acids: CASSAYDEQFF. CDR3 in DNA: TGTGCCAGCAGCGCCTACGATGAGCAGTTCTTC.

This clonotype was counted a few times. The chain joins TRBV6-2 or TRBV6-3 to TRBJ1-1; TRBD1 is a possible D gene (6 bases). Germline V gene sequence: CDR1 MNHEY, CDR2 SVGEGT. V was clipped by 2 bases and J by 4 bases, with 17 bases between them. This CDR3 is 16 amino acids long. CDR3 loop: CASSYPNPGRGTEAFF. The CDR3 DNA reads as TGTGCCAGCAGTTACCCGAACCCCGGCAGGGGCACTGAAGCTTTCTTT.

The CDR3 region is CASRARGFSGETQYF. CDR3 nucleotides: TGTGCCAGCAGGGCCAGGGGCTTTAGCGGGGAGACCCAGTACTTC. The rearrangement joins TRBV2 to TRBJ2-5, with TRBD2 as a possible D gene (7 bases). The CDR3 loop spans 15 amino acids. V lost 6 bases, J lost 5 bases, and 19 bases lay in between. Per the germline V gene, CDR1 is SNHLY and CDR2 is FYNNEI.

This clonotype was detected ten times or more. The V and J genes are TRBV5-6 and TRBJ1-2; no clear D. Germline loops: CDR1 SGHDT, CDR2 YYEEEE. There are 17 residues in the CDR3. V lost 1 base, J lost 5 bases, and 21 bases lay in between. The CDR3 is CASSLHQEWVLRYGYTF. The CDR3 DNA is TGTGCCAGCAGCTTGCATCAGGAATGGGTCTTACGTTATGGCTACACCTTC.

The sample holds a few counts of this clonotype. The CDR3 nucleotides are TGTGCCAGCATCCTATCGACAGTGAACACTGAAGCTTTCTTT. Translating gives CASILSTVNTEAFF. This sequence joins TRBV7-8 and TRBJ1-1, with a possible D match to TRBD1 (5 bases). The germline CDR1 and CDR2 sequences are SGHVS and FQNEAQ. The CDR3 length is 14 residues. V lost 7 bases to trimming and J lost 0 bases, with 12 bases between them.

This clonotype was seen more than once but under ten times. This chain uses TRBV20-1 with TRBJ2-3; tentative D call: TRBD2 (5 bases). The CDR3 spans 15 residues. Germline V lookup: CDR1 DFQATT, CDR2 SNEGSKA (reference sequence). V lost 1 base and J lost 5, with 16 bases in between. CDR3: CSARGTPVNLDTQYF. In DNA form, the CDR3 reads TGCAGTGCTAGAGGGACTCCCGTAAATCTAGATACGCAGTATTTT.